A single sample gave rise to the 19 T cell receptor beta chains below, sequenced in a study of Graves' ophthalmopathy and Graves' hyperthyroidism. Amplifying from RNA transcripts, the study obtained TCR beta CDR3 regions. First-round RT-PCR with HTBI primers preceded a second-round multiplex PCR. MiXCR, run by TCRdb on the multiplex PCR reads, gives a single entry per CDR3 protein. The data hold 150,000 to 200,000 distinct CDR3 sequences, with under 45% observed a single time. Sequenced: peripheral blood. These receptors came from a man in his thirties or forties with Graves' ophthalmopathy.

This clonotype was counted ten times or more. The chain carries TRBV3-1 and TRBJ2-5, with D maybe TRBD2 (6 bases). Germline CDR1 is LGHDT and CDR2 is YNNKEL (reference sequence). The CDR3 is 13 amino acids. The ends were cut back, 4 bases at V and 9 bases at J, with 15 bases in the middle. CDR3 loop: CASSPTRSGAQYF. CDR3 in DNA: TGTGCCAGCAGCCCGACTAGGTCCGGGGCCCAGTACTTC.

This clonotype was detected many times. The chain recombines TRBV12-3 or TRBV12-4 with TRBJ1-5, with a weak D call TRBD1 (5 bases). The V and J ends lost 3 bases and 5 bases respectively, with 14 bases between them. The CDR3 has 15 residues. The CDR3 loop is CASSFGTPGDQPQHF. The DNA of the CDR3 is TGTGCCAGCAGTTTCGGGACCCCGGGGGATCAGCCCCAGCATTTT.

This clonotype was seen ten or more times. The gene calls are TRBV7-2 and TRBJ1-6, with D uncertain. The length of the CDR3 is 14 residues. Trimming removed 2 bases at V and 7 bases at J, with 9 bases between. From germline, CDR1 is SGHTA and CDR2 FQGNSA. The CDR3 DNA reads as TGTGCCAGCAGCTTATCGGCCGGAAATTCACCCCTCCACTTT. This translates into CASSLSAGNSPLHF.

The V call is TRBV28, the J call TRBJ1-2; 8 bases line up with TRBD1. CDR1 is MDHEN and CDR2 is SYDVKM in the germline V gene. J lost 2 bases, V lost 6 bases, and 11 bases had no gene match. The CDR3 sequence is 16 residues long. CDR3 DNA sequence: TGTGCCAGCAGACTGGACAGGGTTCTTTCCAACTATGGCTACACCTTC. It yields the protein CASRLDRVLSNYGYTF.

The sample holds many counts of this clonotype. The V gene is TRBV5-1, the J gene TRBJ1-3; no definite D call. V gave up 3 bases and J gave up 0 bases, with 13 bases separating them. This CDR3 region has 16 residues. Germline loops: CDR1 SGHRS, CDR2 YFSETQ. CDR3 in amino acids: CASSSSGLVSGNTIYF. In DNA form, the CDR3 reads TGCGCCAGCAGCTCGTCGGGCCTTGTCTCTGGAAACACCATATATTTT.

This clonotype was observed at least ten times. CDR3 region: CASIPGQGVNTEAFF. DNA for the CDR3: TGTGCCAGCATCCCAGGACAGGGAGTGAACACTGAAGCTTTCTTT. The chain is built from TRBV6-1 and TRBJ1-1, with TRBD1 matching over 8 bases. Germline CDR1 MNHNS, CDR2 SASEGT. The junction had 7 bases not matched to a gene; V was cut back by 7 bases and J by 0 bases. The CDR3 runs 15 residues.

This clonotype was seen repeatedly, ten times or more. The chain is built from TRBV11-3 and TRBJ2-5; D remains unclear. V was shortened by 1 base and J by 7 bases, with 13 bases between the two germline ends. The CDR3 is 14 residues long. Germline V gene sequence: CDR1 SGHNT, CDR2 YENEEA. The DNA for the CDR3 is TGTGCCAGCAGCTTAGGTGGGCTTTCGGTGACCCAGTACTTC. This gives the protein CASSLGGLSVTQYF. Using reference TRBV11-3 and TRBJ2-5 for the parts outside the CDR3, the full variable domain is EAGVVQSPRYKIIEKKQPVAFWCNPISGHNTLYWYLQNLGQGPELLIRYENEEAVDDSQLPKDRFSAERLKGVDSTLKIQPAELGDSAVYLCASSLGGLSVTQYFGPGTRLLVL.

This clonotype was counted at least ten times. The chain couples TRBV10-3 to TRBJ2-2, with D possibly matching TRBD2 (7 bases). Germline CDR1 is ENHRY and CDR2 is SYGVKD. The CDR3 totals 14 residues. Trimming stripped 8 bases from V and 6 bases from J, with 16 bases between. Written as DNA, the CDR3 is TGTGCCATCCTAGCGGCAGGGGCGGCCGGGGAGCTGTTTTTT. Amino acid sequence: CAILAAGAAGELFF.

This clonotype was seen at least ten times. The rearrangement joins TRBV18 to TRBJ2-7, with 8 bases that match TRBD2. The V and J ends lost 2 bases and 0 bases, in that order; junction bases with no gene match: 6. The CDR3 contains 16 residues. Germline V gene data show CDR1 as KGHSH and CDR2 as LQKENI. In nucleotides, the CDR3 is TGTGCCAGCTCACCAGGAAGTCTAGCGGGCTCCTACGAGCAGTACTTC. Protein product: CASSPGSLAGSYEQYF.

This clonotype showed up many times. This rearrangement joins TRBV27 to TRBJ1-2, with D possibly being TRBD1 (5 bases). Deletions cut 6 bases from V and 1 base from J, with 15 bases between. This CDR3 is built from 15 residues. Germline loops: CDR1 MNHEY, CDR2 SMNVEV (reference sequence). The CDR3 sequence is CASRARGEGNYGYTF. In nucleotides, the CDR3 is TGTGCCAGCAGAGCCAGAGGGGAAGGTAACTATGGCTACACCTTC.

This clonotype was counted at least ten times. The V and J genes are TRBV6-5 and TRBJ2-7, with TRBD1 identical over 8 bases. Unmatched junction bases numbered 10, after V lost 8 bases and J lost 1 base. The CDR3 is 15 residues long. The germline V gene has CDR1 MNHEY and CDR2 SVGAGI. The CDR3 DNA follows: TGTGCCAGCCCCCTAGGGACAGGAACGTCCTACGAGCAGTACTTC. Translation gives CASPLGTGTSYEQYF.

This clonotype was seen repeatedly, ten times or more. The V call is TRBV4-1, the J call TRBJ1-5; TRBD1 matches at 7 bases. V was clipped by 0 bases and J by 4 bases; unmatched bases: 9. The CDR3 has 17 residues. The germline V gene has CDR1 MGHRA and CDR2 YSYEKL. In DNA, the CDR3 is TGCGCCAGCAGCCAAGATCCCTTGTTGACAGGGAATCAGCCCCAGCATTTT. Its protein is CASSQDPLLTGNQPQHF.

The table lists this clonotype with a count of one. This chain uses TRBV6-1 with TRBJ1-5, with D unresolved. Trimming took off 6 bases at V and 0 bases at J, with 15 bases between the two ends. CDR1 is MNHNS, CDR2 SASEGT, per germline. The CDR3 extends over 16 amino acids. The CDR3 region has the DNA TGTGCCAGCAGGTCGGCTCAGGCAGATAGCAATCAGCCCCAGCATTTT. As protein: CASRSAQADSNQPQHF.

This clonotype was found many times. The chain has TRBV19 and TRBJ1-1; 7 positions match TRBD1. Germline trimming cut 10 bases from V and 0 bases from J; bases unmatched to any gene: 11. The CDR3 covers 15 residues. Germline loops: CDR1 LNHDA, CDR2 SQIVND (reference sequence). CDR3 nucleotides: TGTGCCATCCGAGGACAGGACGGAATGAACACTGAAGCTTTCTTT. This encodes CAIRGQDGMNTEAFF.

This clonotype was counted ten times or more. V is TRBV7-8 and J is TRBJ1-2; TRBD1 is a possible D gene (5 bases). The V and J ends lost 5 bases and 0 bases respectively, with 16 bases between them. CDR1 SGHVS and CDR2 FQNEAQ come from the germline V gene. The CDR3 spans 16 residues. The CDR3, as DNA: TGTGCCAGCAGCGGCACATATGGGGGAGCTAACTATGGCTACACCTTC. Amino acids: CASSGTYGGANYGYTF.

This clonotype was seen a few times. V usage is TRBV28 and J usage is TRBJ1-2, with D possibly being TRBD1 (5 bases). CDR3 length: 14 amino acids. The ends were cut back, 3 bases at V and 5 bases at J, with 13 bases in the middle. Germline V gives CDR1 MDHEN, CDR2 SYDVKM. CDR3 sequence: CASSLRGVGYGYTF. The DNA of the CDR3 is TGTGCCAGCAGTTTGAGAGGGGTTGGGTATGGCTACACCTTC.

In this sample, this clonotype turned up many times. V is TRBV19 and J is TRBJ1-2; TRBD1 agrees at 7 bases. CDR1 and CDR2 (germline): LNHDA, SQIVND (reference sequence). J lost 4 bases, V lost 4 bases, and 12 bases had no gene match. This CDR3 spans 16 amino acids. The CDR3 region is CASSRAGQTPLYGYTF. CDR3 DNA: TGTGCCAGTAGTAGAGCGGGACAGACCCCTCTCTATGGCTACACCTTC.

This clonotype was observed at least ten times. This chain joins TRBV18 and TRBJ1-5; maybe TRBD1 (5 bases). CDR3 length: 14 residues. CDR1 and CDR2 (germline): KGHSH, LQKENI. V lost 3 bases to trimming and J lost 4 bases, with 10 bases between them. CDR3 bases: TGTGCCAGCTCACCGGCAGGGCCGAATCAGCCCCAGCATTTT. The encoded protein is CASSPAGPNQPQHF.

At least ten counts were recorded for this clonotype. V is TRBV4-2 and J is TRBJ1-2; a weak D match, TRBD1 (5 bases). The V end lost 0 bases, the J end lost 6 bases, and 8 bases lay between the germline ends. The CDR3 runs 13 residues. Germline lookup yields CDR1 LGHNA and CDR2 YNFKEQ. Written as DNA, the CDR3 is TGTGCCAGCAGCCAAGATGACAGCCATGGCTACACCTTC. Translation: CASSQDDSHGYTF.